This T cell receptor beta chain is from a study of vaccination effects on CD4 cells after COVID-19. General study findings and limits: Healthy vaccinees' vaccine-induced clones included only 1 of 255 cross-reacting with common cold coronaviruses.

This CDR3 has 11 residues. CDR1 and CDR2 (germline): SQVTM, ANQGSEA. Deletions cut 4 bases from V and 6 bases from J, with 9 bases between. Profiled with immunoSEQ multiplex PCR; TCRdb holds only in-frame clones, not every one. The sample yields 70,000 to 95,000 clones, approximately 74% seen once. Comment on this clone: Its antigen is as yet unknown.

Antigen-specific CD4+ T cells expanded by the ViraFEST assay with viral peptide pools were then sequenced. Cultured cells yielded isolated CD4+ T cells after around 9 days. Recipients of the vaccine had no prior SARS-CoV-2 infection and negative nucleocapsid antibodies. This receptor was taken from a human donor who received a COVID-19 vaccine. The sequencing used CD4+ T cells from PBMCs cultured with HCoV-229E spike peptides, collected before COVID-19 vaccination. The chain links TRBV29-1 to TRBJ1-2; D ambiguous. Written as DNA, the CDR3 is TGCAGCGTTGTAGTCCATGATGGCTACACCTTC. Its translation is CSVVVHDGYTF.